This is a list of T cell receptor beta chains from one sample in a study of monozygotic twins with inflammatory bowel disease. TCRdb reprocessed the 5' RACE reads, with one entry per CDR3 protein and no DNA. Found here are 190,000 or so distinct CDR3 sequences; the top ten clones hold roughly 1.5%. The material sequenced was blood. These receptors were taken from a human donor with ulcerative colitis or Crohn's disease, or a healthy co-twin of an affected twin (not recorded which). Each CDR3 is given with its conserved first and last residue. Each record gives: J gene, V gene, CDR3 protein.

J gene: TRBJ1-1; V gene: TRBV7-9; CDR3 protein: CASSLNGLPNTEAFF
J gene: TRBJ1-1; V gene: TRBV7-6; CDR3 protein: CASSPLLPATEAFF
J gene: TRBJ1-2; V gene: TRBV29-1; CDR3 protein: CSVAGTGGGGGTYGYTF
J gene: TRBJ2-5; V gene: TRBV5-5; CDR3 protein: CASSPLGLVRETQYF
J gene: TRBJ2-1; V gene: TRBV27; CDR3 protein: CASSRSNEQFF
J gene: TRBJ2-1; V gene: TRBV5-1; CDR3 protein: CASSLSPGQGYNEQFF
J gene: TRBJ2-6; V gene: TRBV25-1; CDR3 protein: CASSESRLGANVLTF
J gene: TRBJ2-7; V gene: TRBV6-5; CDR3 protein: CASSYSNVGPYEQYF
J gene: TRBJ1-1; V gene: TRBV5-6; CDR3 protein: CASSFHATEAFF
J gene: TRBJ1-5; V gene: TRBV9; CDR3 protein: CASSVGSGQPQHF
J gene: TRBJ2-5; V gene: TRBV20-1; CDR3 protein: CSAPPVDGGQETQYF
J gene: TRBJ2-2; V gene: TRBV7-2; CDR3 protein: CASTFGRSTGELFF
J gene: TRBJ1-1; V gene: TRBV5-1; CDR3 protein: CASSLGNRGGTEAFF
J gene: TRBJ2-3; V gene: TRBV20-1; CDR3 protein: CSAEGRGGASTDTQYF
J gene: TRBJ2-1; V gene: TRBV10-3; CDR3 protein: CAISLTTGLSHNEQFF
J gene: TRBJ1-2; V gene: TRBV11-2; CDR3 protein: CASSPRDRLDYGYTF
J gene: TRBJ2-1; V gene: TRBV20-1; CDR3 protein: CSARDPRIYNEQFF